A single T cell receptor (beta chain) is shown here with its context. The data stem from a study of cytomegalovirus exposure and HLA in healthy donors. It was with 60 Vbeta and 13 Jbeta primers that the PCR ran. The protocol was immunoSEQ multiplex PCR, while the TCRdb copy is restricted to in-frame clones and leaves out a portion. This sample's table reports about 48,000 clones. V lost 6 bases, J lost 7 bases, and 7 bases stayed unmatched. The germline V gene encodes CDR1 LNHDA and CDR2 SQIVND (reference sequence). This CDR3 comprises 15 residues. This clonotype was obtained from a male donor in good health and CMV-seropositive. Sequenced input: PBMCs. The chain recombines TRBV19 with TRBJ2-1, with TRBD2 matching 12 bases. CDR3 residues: CASRILAGGGNEQFF. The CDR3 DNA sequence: TGTGCCAGTAGGATCCTAGCGGGGGGGGGTAATGAGCAGTTCTTC. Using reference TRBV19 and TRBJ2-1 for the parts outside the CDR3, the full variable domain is DGGITQSPKYLFRKEGQNVTLSCEQNLNHDAMYWYRQDPGQGLRLIYYSQIVNDFQKGDIAEGYSVSREKKESFPLTVTSAQKNPTAFYLCASRILAGGGNEQFFGPGTRLTVL.